The present T cell receptor beta chain was sequenced within a study of cytomegalovirus exposure and HLA in healthy donors. Study context: In an earlier analysis, some 110 million unique TCR beta sequences were found from 200 million or so T cells. Study outcomes and limitations: A missense DCLRE1C variant was associated with V- and J-gene trimming of TCR beta chains in a later analysis, and an independent cohort replicated the association. A later analysis, which compared TCR beta chains of equal frequency, found the HLA-associated ones more clonally expanded. Most subjects had HLA-A and HLA-B alleles reportedly predicted accurately by TCR beta sequences.

PCR was performed using 60 Vbeta and 13 Jbeta primers. Here immunoSEQ multiplex PCR was the method, and the copy in TCRdb shows in-frame clones only, minus some. This table holds roughly 250,000 clones, about 80% found once. Worth noting for this clone: Its cognate antigen is unknown.

The CDR3 has 15 amino acids. CDR1 is SGHTS and CDR2 is YDEGEE in the germline V gene. Trimming at V came to 2 bases and at J to 6 bases, leaving 4 bases not matched to a gene. The sequence derives from a girl aged 2 to 10 in good health and CMV-seronegative. Sequenced sample: PBMCs. The J gene is TRBJ2-1, the V gene TRBV5-8, with 11 bases matching TRBD2. In DNA form, the CDR3 reads TGTGCCAGCAGCTTTTATACTAGCGGGAGCAATGAGCAGTTCTTC. Its translation is CASSFYTSGSNEQFF.